This T cell receptor beta chain comes out of a study of cytomegalovirus exposure and HLA in healthy donors. Looking at the study overall: Of the donors genotyped, approximately 400 in all, over 80% fell in the Caucasian-associated ancestry cluster.

Points from the study as a whole: Several of the most significant clusters appeared, in a later analysis, to be linked to common viral pathogens. A later analysis found TCR association rates differed by HLA locus, highest for DRB1 and lowest for HLA-C. Relative to the approximately 680-donor mean, N-insertions were reportedly fewer in an Asian-associated ancestry cluster in a later analysis.

Germline trimming cut 0 bases from V and 3 bases from J; bases unmatched to any gene: 2. Germline V lookup: CDR1 SGHRS, CDR2 YFSETQ. This CDR3 has 14 residues. 13 Jbeta primers and 60 Vbeta primers were used for the PCR. The protocol was immunoSEQ multiplex PCR, while the TCRdb copy is restricted to in-frame clones and leaves out a portion. The sample holds 40,000 or so clones, less than 85% seen once. Details on this clone: As yet, its antigen is unknown.

J is TRBJ1-2 and V is TRBV5-1, with 7 bases matching TRBD1. This clonotype was sampled from a woman between 25 and 40 years old in good health and CMV-seropositive. The specimen was PBMCs. The CDR3 here is CASSLAGTDYGYTF. The CDR3 DNA is TGCGCCAGCAGCTTGGCCGGGACAGACTATGGCTACACCTTC.